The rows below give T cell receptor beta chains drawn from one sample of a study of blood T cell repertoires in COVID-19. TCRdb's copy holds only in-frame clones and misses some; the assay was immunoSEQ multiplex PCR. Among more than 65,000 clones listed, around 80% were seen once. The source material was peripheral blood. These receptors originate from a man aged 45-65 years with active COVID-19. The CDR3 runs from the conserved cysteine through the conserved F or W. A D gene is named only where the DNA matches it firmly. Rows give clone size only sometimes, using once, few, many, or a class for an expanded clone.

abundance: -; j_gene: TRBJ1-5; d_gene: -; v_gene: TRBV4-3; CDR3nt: TGCGCCAGCAGCCTCGGGACTCTCGAGGGGCCCCAGCATTTT; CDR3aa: CASSLGTLEGPQHF
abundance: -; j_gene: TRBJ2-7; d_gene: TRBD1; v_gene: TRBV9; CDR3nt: TGTGCCAGCAGCGTAGAAGGGACAGGGTTCGACGAGCAGTACTTC; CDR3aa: CASSVEGTGFDEQYF
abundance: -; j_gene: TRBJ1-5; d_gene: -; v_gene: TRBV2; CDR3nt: TGTGCCAGCAGTGAAAGGGGGTATCAGCCCCAGCATTTT; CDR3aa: CASSERGYQPQHF
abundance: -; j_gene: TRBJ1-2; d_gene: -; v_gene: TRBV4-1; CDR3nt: TGCGCCAGCAGCCAAGTCTACGGGAGGTTTAACTATGGCTACACCTTC; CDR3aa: CASSQVYGRFNYGYTF
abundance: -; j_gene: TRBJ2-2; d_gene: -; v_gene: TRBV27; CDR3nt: TGTGCCAGCAGTTTGGCCGGGGGTGATGACACCGGGGAGCTGTTTTTT; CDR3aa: CASSLAGGDDTGELFF
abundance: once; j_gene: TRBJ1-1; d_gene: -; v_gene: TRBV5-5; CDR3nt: TGTGCCAGCAGCTTGCGAGGGGGGGCCCCGAGGGGAGCTTTCTTT; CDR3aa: CASSLRGGAPRGAFF
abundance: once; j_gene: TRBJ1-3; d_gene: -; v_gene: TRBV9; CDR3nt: TGTGCCAGCAGCGTAGTAGCCGTTCCTGGAAACACCATATATTTT; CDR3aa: CASSVVAVPGNTIYF
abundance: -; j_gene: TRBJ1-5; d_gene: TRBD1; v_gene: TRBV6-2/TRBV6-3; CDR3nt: TGTGCCAGCAGTTATCTGAGCAGGGGGACCTATCAGCCCCAGCATTTT; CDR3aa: CASSYLSRGTYQPQHF
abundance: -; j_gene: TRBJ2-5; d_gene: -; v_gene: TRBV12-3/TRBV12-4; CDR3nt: TGTGCCAGCAGTTTTGAGGAGACCCAGTACTTC; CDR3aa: CASSFEETQYF
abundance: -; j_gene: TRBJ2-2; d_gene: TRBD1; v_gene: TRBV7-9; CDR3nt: TGTGCCAGCAGCTGGGACAGGTTCACCGGGGAGCTGTTTTTT; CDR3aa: CASSWDRFTGELFF
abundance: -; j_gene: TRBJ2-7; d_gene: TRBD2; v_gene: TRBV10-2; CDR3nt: TGCGCCAGCAGTGAGTTAGGACTAGCCGATGACGAGCAGTACTTC; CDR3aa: CASSELGLADDEQYF
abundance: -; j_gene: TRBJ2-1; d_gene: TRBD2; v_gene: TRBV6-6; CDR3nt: TGTGCCAGCAGTTACTCGAGCGCGGGGGAGGATGAGCAGTTCTTC; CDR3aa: CASSYSSAGEDEQFF
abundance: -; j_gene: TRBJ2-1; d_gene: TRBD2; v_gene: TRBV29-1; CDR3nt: TGCAGCGCTGTGACTAGCGGACCCAGCTCCTACAATGAGCAGTTCTTC; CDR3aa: CSAVTSGPSSYNEQFF
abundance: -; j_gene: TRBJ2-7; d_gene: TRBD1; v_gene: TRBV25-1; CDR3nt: TGTGCCAGCAGTCTCTCAACCGGGACAGCCTACGAGCAGTACTTC; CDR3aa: CASSLSTGTAYEQYF
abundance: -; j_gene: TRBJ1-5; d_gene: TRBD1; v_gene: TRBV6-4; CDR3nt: TGTGCCAGCAGTGGGGACAGGGGGTTGTATCCCATTAGGGGGCCCCAGCATTTT; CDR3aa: CASSGDRGLYPIRGPQHF
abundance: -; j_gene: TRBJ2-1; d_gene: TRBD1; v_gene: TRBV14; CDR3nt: TGTGCCAGCAGATCGGGACAGGGAAACTACAATGAGCAGTTCTTC; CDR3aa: CASRSGQGNYNEQFF
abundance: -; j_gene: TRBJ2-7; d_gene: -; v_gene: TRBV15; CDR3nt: TGTGCCACCAGAGGTGACAGCCGAACGGGCTACGAGCAGTACTTC; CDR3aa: CATRGDSRTGYEQYF
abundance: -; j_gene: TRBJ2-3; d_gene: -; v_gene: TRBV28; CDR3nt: TGTGCCAGCTGGGAGATTTCCCCGGTGAGCGGCTACACTAGCACAGATACGCAGTATTTT; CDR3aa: CASWEISPVSGYTSTDTQYF